The present T cell receptor (beta chain) was sequenced within a study of read filtering for tumor transcriptome and immune sequencing. From 300 to 450 ng of RNA, a library with molecular barcoded alpha/delta and beta/gamma adaptors was made. MiXCR, run by TCRdb on the reads, gives a single entry per CDR3 protein. Found here are about 57,000 distinct CDR3 sequences, roughly 13% of them singletons; the top ten hold roughly 45%. The table lists this clonotype with many counts. At the time of active disease, bone marrow was collected from every patient. CDR1 and CDR2 from the germline V gene are LGHNT and FRNRAP. V dropped 4 bases and J dropped 6 bases, with 16 bases sitting between them. The CDR3 runs 15 residues.

Sequenced sample: a population of CD138-negative cells sorted from bone marrow. The J gene is TRBJ1-5, the V gene TRBV12-5; possible D gene TRBD1, 6 bases. This sequence was found in a donor at least 40 years old with multiple myeloma. CDR3: CASGSGAGKGQPQHF. CDR3 nucleotide sequence: TGTGCTAGTGGTTCGGGGGCAGGGAAAGGTCAGCCCCAGCATTTT. The variable domain in full, with the rest retrieved from reference TRBV12-5 and TRBJ1-5, is DARVTQTPRHKVTEMGQEVTMRCQPILGHNTVFWYRQTMMQGLELLAYFRNRAPLDDSGMPKDRFSAEMPDATLATLKIQPSEPRDSAVYFCASGSGAGKGQPQHFGDGTRLSIL.